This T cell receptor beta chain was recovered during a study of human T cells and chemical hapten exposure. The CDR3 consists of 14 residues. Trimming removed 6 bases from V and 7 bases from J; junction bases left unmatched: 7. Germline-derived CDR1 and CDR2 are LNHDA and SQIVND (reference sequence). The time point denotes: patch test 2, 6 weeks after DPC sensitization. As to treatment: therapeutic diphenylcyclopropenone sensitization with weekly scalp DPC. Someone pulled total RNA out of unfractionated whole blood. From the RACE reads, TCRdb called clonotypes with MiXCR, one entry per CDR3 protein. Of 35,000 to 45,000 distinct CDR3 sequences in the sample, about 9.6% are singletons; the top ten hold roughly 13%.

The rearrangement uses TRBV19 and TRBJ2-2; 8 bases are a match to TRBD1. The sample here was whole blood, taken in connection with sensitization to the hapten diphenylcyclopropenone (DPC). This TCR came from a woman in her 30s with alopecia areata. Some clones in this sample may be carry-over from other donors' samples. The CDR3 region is CASRGDRRDGELFF. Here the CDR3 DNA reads TGTGCCAGTAGGGGGGACAGGCGAGACGGGGAGCTGTTTTTT.